This section outlines one T cell receptor (beta chain) sequence together with its context. This clone has more than one count but fewer than ten. Its antigen is currently not known. Base qualities are not recorded, but no much larger clone differs from it by a single base. TCRbeta CDR3 regions were amplified from genomic DNA using the immunoSEQ Assay, a bias-controlled multiplex PCR. The published analysis was carried out like this. The number of nucleated cells in each sample was estimated from the amplification of reference gene primers within the assay. Sequence reads were collapsed and filtered to measure the absolute abundance of every unique TCRbeta CDR3 rearrangement. For each sample, productive Simpson clonality was calculated as the square root of Simpson's diversity index over productive rearrangements. What TCRdb holds here is the immuneACCESS table cut down to in-frame rearrangements. Part of the clones is not present; checked against another copy, under half of the missing clones reflect an unresolved V gene, and the others are unexplained. For V, J and clone size, that table is used; D and trimming come from the DNA. Across this sample there are 180,000 or so clones, with around 81% seen only once. The top ten clonotypes cover roughly 9.6% of the sample.

These data originate in a study of blood T cell repertoires in COVID-19 (dated by TCRdb to 2020 to 2021). The study in broad terms: The collaborator samples originated in the United States, Italy and Spain and spanned the acute and convalescent phases of COVID-19. The material from the prospective study consisted of cDNA or gDNA derived from T cells, B-cell-depleted T cells, or PBMCs. Subjects who had been exposed to COVID-19, were actively infected with it, or had recovered from it provided the deeply sampled blood TCRbeta repertoires that made up the dataset. The repertoires were released in a freely available public database intended as a resource for research on the immune response to SARS-CoV-2. The samples were drawn from the first 160 participants of the ongoing ImmuneRACE study and from 1,254 subjects provided by 6 global collaborators. Sample metadata almost always included a de-identified subject ID, COVID-19 status, age in years and sex. Where available, HLA class I and class II types were obtained from metadata supplied by the sample provider rather than from assay-based typing.

In Seattle, one collaborating source enrolled patients while the infection was active and tracked those patients longitudinally over the course of disease. Collaborating institutions collected whole blood in K2EDTA tubes following their own protocols. For TCRbeta analysis, collaborators shipped samples in one of three forms: frozen whole blood, isolated PBMCs, or DNA extracted from either of those sample types. Summary of the overall study and its limitations: Clinical and demographic metadata were provided uncurated, with the amount varying by source and participant.

V ends up 6 bases short and J 5 bases short, with an unmatched junction base count of 10. The CDR3 runs 15 residues from the cysteine to the phenylalanine. The sequence is cut down to CDR3 DNA, 45 bases in frame from base 1. Per the germline V gene, MDHEN is the CDR1 and SYDVKM is the CDR2. Specimen: peripheral blood. The sequence joins TRBV28 to TRBJ2-7, and TRBD2 aligns with 10 junction nucleotides. The sequence was obtained from a woman in her forties with COVID-19, enrolled during active disease. The DNA sequence is as follows: TGTGCCAGCAGCGCTCCCTTAGCGGGAGGTAACGAGCAGTACTTC. Its protein reads: CASSAPLAGGNEQYF.